The rows below give T cell receptor beta chains drawn from one sample of a study of molecular identifiers for immune sequencing clone quantification. TCRdb passed the PCR reads through MiXCR, listing each CDR3 protein once. This table has about 630,000 distinct CDR3 sequences, over 25% appearing once. The specimen sequenced was naive CD8+ T cells from blood, with Jurkat cell RNA spiked in. The receptor set was obtained from a human donor in good health. Some libraries in this study had Jurkat cell RNA spiked in. The CDR3 runs from the conserved cysteine through the conserved F or W. The D gene is left open where the match is weak. Only some rows state a clone size, as once, few, many or a class for expanded clones.

TRBJ2-2 TRBD1 TRBV24-1 many CATSDLRGTGVAGELFF TGTGCCACCAGTGATTTGCGGGGGACAGGCGTGGCCGGGGAGCTGTTTTTT
TRBJ2-5 . TRBV3-1 . CASSQGYGGGETQYF TGTGCCAGCAGCCAAGGCTATGGGGGCGGGGAGACCCAGTACTTC
TRBJ2-3 . TRBV20-1 . CSAHPYNLVRADTQYF TGCAGTGCCCACCCCTATAACCTAGTGCGGGCAGATACGCAGTATTTT
TRBJ2-3 TRBD2 TRBV29-1 many CSVVGGVFLLTDTQYF TGCAGCGTTGTGGGGGGGGTTTTCCTGCTCACAGATACGCAGTATTTT
TRBJ1-1 . TRBV7-9 many CASSLGLGNEAFF TGTGCCAGCAGCTTAGGTTTGGGGAATGAAGCTTTCTTT
TRBJ2-7 TRBD1 TRBV20-1 many CSAGDSNYEQYF TGCAGTGCAGGGGACAGCAACTACGAGCAGTACTTC
TRBJ1-1 TRBD1 TRBV20-1 few CSALTGVGTEAFF TGCAGTGCTCTTACAGGGGTTGGGACTGAAGCTTTCTTT
TRBJ2-7 TRBD1 TRBV4-1 few CASSSSGTGGPEQYF TGCGCCAGCAGCTCTTCCGGGACAGGGGGCCCCGAGCAGTACTTC
TRBJ1-5 . TRBV28 . CASSLRQDQRGPQHF TGTGCCAGCAGTTTAAGACAGGACCAACGGGGGCCCCAGCATTTT
TRBJ2-5 TRBD2 TRBV28 many CASSRTSSETQYF TGTGCCAGCAGTAGGACTAGTTCGGAGACCCAGTACTTC
TRBJ2-2 . TRBV24-1 once CATSDLRGLDIGELFF TGTGCCACCAGTGATTTGAGGGGATTGGACATCGGGGAGCTGTTTTTT
TRBJ2-3 . TRBV2 many CASSATTRDTQYF TGTGCCAGCAGTGCGACAACACGGGATACGCAGTATTTT
TRBJ1-1 . TRBV4-2 few CASSQEARTYTEAFF TGTGCCAGCAGCCAAGAAGCAAGGACTTATACTGAAGCTTTCTTT
TRBJ2-7 . TRBV5-1 . CASSLGWISYEQYF TGCGCCAGCAGCTTGGGGTGGATCTCCTACGAGCAGTACTTC
TRBJ2-2 TRBD1 TRBV5-6 . CASSSPRTGGIPGELFF TGTGCCAGCAGCTCGCCCCGGACAGGGGGTATCCCCGGGGAGCTGTTTTTT
TRBJ1-4 . TRBV4-3 many CASSQEGAGEKLFF TGCGCCAGCAGCCAAGAGGGGGCGGGTGAAAAACTGTTTTTT
TRBJ1-1 . TRBV12-3/TRBV12-4 many CASSHRNTEAFF TGTGCCAGCAGCCACCGTAACACTGAAGCTTTCTTT
TRBJ2-3 . TRBV4-3 few CASSQTTAGFATDTQYF TGCGCCAGCAGCCAAACGACCGCGGGGTTCGCCACAGATACGCAGTATTTT
TRBJ2-2 . TRBV6-2/TRBV6-3 many CASNSVVAFTGELFF TGTGCCAGCAATTCTGTCGTAGCATTCACCGGGGAGCTGTTTTTT
TRBJ1-2 TRBD1 TRBV29-1 many CSVDGTGAVSYTF TGCAGCGTTGACGGGACAGGGGCAGTCAGCTACACCTTC
TRBJ1-1 . TRBV5-6 few CASTVLPGVNTEAFF TGTGCCAGCACCGTTCTCCCAGGAGTGAACACTGAAGCTTTCTTT
TRBJ2-2 . TRBV19 . CASSIVGHTGELFF TGTGCCAGTAGTATAGTTGGCCACACCGGGGAGCTGTTTTTT
TRBJ2-5 . TRBV12-3/TRBV12-4 few CASRPIQGGEETQYF TGTGCCAGCAGACCCATACAGGGTGGAGAAGAGACCCAGTACTTC
TRBJ1-1 . TRBV27 . CASSAFASQGSEAFF TGTGCCAGCAGCGCCTTCGCCTCCCAGGGATCTGAAGCTTTCTTT
TRBJ2-7 . TRBV7-9 many CASSSTGRPYEQYF TGTGCCAGCAGCTCGACGGGCCGTCCCTACGAGCAGTACTTC
TRBJ1-5 . TRBV6-5 many CASSYSSGPLSNQPQHF TGTGCCAGCAGTTACTCGAGTGGACCCCTTAGCAATCAGCCCCAGCATTTT
TRBJ1-6 . TRBV7-9 . CASSLAGAGSPLHF TGTGCCAGCAGCTTAGCCGGGGCCGGATCACCCCTCCACTTT
TRBJ1-4 . TRBV6-5 . CASSYLGTTNEKLFF TGTGCCAGCAGTTACCTCGGTACAACTAATGAAAAACTGTTTTTT
TRBJ2-5 TRBD1 TRBV6-5 many CASSYEGTGQETQYF TGTGCCAGCAGTTACGAGGGGACAGGACAAGAGACCCAGTACTTC
TRBJ2-5 . TRBV12-5 . CASGLLPTGNIFAETQYF TGTGCTAGTGGTTTGTTGCCAACGGGGAATATATTTGCGGAGACCCAGTACTTC
TRBJ2-7 . TRBV14 once CTSSQVVGQQYF TGTACCAGCAGCCAAGTGGTTGGGCAGCAGTACTTC
TRBJ2-3 . TRBV19 few CASSIGVAGSSTDTQYF TGTGCCAGTAGTATAGGGGTCGCAGGTAGTAGCACAGATACGCAGTATTTT
TRBJ1-5 TRBD1 TRBV7-6 many CASRETGDSNQPQHF TGTGCCAGCAGAGAGACAGGGGATAGCAATCAGCCCCAGCATTTT
TRBJ2-7 TRBD2 TRBV24-1 . CAASVPSGGRIGTYEQYF TGTGCCGCCAGTGTTCCTAGCGGGGGAAGAATTGGGACCTACGAGCAGTACTTC
TRBJ2-3 . TRBV7-9 . CASWTARTDTQYF TGTGCCAGCTGGACCGCCCGCACAGATACGCAGTATTTT
TRBJ1-1 . TRBV13 many CASSSRPGTEAFF TGTGCCAGCAGCTCGAGACCGGGCACTGAAGCTTTCTTT
TRBJ2-1 . TRBV24-1 . CATSDFGTEQFF TGTGCCACCAGTGATTTTGGGACAGAGCAGTTCTTC
TRBJ2-3 . TRBV4-2 few CASSQAPPDPDTQYF TGTGCCAGCAGCCAAGCTCCCCCAGACCCAGATACGCAGTATTTT
TRBJ1-1 TRBD1 TRBV10-1 few CASTPRDRATEAFF TGCGCCAGTACTCCCCGGGACAGGGCAACTGAAGCTTTCTTT
TRBJ2-6 TRBD2 TRBV18 few CASSPGLAGISGANVLTF TGTGCCAGCTCACCAGGACTAGCGGGGATCTCTGGGGCCAACGTCCTGACTTTC
TRBJ1-1 TRBD1 TRBV4-3 . CASSQDWGQGVTEAFF TGCGCCAGCAGCCAAGATTGGGGACAGGGGGTAACTGAAGCTTTCTTT
TRBJ1-1 . TRBV12-3/TRBV12-4 once CANSLARVDTEAFF TGTGCCAACAGTTTAGCGCGGGTCGACACTGAAGCTTTCTTT
TRBJ2-3 TRBD2 TRBV27 . CASSHGSGRARGTDTQYF TGTGCCAGCAGTCACGGTAGCGGGAGGGCTAGAGGCACAGATACGCAGTATTTT
TRBJ2-2 . TRBV12-3/TRBV12-4 . CASRRDVGELFF TGTGCCAGCAGGAGGGACGTCGGGGAGCTGTTTTTT
TRBJ2-1 . TRBV12-3/TRBV12-4 many CASSLRDLVSFF TGTGCCAGCAGTTTACGGGATCTTGTATCGTTCTTC
TRBJ2-7 TRBD1 TRBV20-1 . CGARDPDRGYEQYF TGCGGTGCTAGAGACCCGGACAGGGGCTACGAGCAGTACTTC
TRBJ1-3 . TRBV6-6 . CASSYGLRVTIYF TGTGCCAGCAGTTACGGCCTGAGGGTCACCATATATTTT
TRBJ2-3 TRBD1 TRBV19 . CASSIWRTGGSGDTQYF TGTGCCAGTAGTATTTGGCGGACAGGGGGCAGTGGAGATACGCAGTATTTT
TRBJ2-7 . TRBV4-3 many CASSQQTGLHEQYF TGCGCCAGCAGCCAACAAACAGGGTTGCACGAGCAGTACTTC
TRBJ1-5 . TRBV20-1 many CSARAGGPGGNQPQHF TGCAGTGCTAGAGCGGGGGGGCCCGGGGGCAATCAGCCCCAGCATTTT
TRBJ2-1 . TRBV28 . CASSFASRGRDEQFF TGTGCCAGCAGTTTTGCATCGCGGGGCCGGGATGAGCAGTTCTTC
TRBJ2-3 . TRBV4-1 many CASSQDGNTDTQYF TGCGCCAGCAGCCAAGACGGCAACACAGATACGCAGTATTTT
TRBJ1-1 . TRBV6-6 many CAIHKGTEAFF TGTGCCATCCACAAGGGCACTGAAGCTTTCTTT
TRBJ1-1 . TRBV12-5 many CASGLDLVLNTEAFF TGTGCTAGTGGTTTGGATTTAGTTTTAAACACTGAAGCTTTCTTT
TRBJ2-3 TRBD2 TRBV7-9 few CASSSLAGGRTDTQYF TGTGCCAGCAGCTCACTAGCGGGGGGGCGAACAGATACGCAGTATTTT